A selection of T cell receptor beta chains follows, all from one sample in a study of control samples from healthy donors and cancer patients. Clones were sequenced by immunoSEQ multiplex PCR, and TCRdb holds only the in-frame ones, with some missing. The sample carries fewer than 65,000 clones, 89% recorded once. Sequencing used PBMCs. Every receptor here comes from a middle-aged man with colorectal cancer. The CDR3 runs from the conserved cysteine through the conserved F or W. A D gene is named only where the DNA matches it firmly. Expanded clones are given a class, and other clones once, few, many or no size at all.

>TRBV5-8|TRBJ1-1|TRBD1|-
TGTGCCAGCAGCCGGGACAGGGGGCGGACTGAAGCTTTCTTT
CASSRDRGRTEAFF
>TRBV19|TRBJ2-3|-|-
TGTGCCAGTATCTTGACCGGGACAGATACGCAGTATTTT
CASILTGTDTQYF
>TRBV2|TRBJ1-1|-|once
TGTGCCAGCAGCCACCCGGGACGGCCGAACACTGAAGCTTTCTTT
CASSHPGRPNTEAFF
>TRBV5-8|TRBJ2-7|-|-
TGTGCCAGCAGCTTGGGGGCGTCAGTTACCTCCTACGAGCAGTACTTC
CASSLGASVTSYEQYF
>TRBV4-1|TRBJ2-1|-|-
TGCGCCAGCAGCCAAGGGTTTACTAGCCATAGGGGCAATGAGCAGTTCTTC
CASSQGFTSHRGNEQFF
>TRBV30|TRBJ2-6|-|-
TGTGCCTGGACCTCTGGGGCCAACGTCCTGACTTTC
CAWTSGANVLTF
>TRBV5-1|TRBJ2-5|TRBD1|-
TGCGCCAGCAGCTTGGCCACAGGGGCTGAAGAGACCCAGTACTTC
CASSLATGAEETQYF
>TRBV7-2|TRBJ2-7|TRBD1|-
TGTGCCAGCAGCTTGCGCCGGGACAGGGTCGACGAGCAGTACTTC
CASSLRRDRVDEQYF
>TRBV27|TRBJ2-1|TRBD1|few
TGTGCCAGCACCAGTACCGGGACAGAGCCCTACAATGAGCAGTTCTTC
CASTSTGTEPYNEQFF
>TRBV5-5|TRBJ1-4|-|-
TGTGCCAGCAGCTTGTACGGGGAGGAGGAAAAACTGTTTTTT
CASSLYGEEEKLFF
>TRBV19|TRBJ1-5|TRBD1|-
TGTGCCAGTAGTCTCAAGACAGGGACGAGAGATCAGCCCCAGCATTTT
CASSLKTGTRDQPQHF
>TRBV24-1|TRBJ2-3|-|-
TGTGCCACCAGTGATTTTGCCCGGGGGACAGATACGCAGTATTTT
CATSDFARGTDTQYF
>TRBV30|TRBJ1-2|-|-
TGTGCCTGGAGCTTATCCCCCTCGATCTATGGCTACACCTTC
CAWSLSPSIYGYTF
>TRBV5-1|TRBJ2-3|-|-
TGCGCCAGCAGCTTGGATCTGGATCGCACAGATACGCAGTATTTT
CASSLDLDRTDTQYF
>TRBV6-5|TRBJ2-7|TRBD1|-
TGTGCCAGCAGCCTCGACAGGGGCGACGAGCAGTACTTC
CASSLDRGDEQYF
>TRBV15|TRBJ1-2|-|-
TGTGCCACCAGCTTCTTAGACAGCCGGGGAGGCTACACCTTC
CATSFLDSRGGYTF
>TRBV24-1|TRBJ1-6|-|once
TGTGCCACTGGGGTGGAGGGGGATAATTCACCCCTCCACTTT
CATGVEGDNSPLHF
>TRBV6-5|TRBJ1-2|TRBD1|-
TGTGCCAGCAGAGGACAGGGGGCGCGGGGCTACACCTTC
CASRGQGARGYTF
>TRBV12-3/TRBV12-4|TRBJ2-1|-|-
TGTGCCAGCAGCCCAGGGTTGAGAGGGCAGTTCTTC
CASSPGLRGQFF
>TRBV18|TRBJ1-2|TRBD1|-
TGTGCCAGCTCACCCGGGACAGGGGGGGACTATGGCTACACCTTC
CASSPGTGGDYGYTF
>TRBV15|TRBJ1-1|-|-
TGTGCCACCAGCAGAGGGGGGTTCCGGAACACTGAAGCTTTCTTT
CATSRGGFRNTEAFF
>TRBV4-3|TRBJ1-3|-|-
TGCGCCAGCAGCCAAGTTCCTGACCTCTCTGGAAACACCATATATTTT
CASSQVPDLSGNTIYF
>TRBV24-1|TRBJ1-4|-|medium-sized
TGTGCCACCAGTGACGGTGAAAAACTGTTTTTT
CATSDGEKLFF
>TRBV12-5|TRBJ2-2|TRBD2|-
TGTGCTAGTGGTTTGGTAATAGCGGGTTACAGACCAAACACCGGGGAGCTGTTTTTT
CASGLVIAGYRPNTGELFF
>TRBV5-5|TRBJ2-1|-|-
TGTGCCAGCAGCCCCGACCGGGGACAAAAGTTCTTC
CASSPDRGQKFF
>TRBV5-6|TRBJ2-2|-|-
TGTGCCAGCAGCTTGGGACAGCTCACCGGGGAGCTGTTTTTT
CASSLGQLTGELFF
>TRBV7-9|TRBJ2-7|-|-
TGTGCCAGCAGCTCGCCGGGGGGACACGGAGGTTACGAGCAGTACTTC
CASSSPGGHGGYEQYF
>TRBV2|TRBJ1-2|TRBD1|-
TGTGCCAGCAGTGAGGGACAGGGGAGCTATGGCTACACCTTC
CASSEGQGSYGYTF
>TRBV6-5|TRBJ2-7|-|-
TGTGCCAGCAGGCCCAAAGACATCAGCTCCTACGAGCAGTACTTC
CASRPKDISSYEQYF
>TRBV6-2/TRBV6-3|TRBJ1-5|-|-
TGTGCCAGCAGTTACACCAGGGCCAGCAATCAGCCCCAGCATTTT
CASSYTRASNQPQHF
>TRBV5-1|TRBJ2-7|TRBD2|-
TGCGCCAGCAGCCCTACTAGCGGGAGAATGAGGGAGCAGTACTTC
CASSPTSGRMREQYF
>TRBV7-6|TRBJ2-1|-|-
TGTGCCAGCAGCCCCAGCTCTACAGGGTACAATGAGCAGTTCTTC
CASSPSSTGYNEQFF
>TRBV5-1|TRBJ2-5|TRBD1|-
TGCGCCAGCACCCCACAGGGGGCCCAAGAGACCCAGTACTTC
CASTPQGAQETQYF
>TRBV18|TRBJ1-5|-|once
TGTGCCAGCTCCCTAGAAGCTTTAAGTCAGCCCCAGCATTTT
CASSLEALSQPQHF
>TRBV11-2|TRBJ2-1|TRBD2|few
TGTGCCAGCAGCAGTACCGTAACTAGCGGGCATAGGTCCTACAATGAGCAGTTCTTC
CASSSTVTSGHRSYNEQFF
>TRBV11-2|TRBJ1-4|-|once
TGTGCCAGCAGCTTACCGCCGCGGGAACTGTTTTTT
CASSLPPRELFF
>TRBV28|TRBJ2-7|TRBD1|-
TGTGCCAGCAGGAGACAGGGGTCGACCTACGAGCAGTACTTC
CASRRQGSTYEQYF
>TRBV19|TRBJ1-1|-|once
TGTGCCAGTAGTATAGGAAACTTTGGGGGCTTGAACACTGAAGCTTTCTTT
CASSIGNFGGLNTEAFF
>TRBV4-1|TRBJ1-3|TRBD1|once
TGCGCCAGCAGGGGAGGGGTGCAACAGGGGGCGCGGAACACCATATATTTT
CASRGGVQQGARNTIYF
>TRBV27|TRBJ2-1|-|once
TGTGCCAGCAGTTTATGGGGAAGCTCCTACAATGAGCAGTTCTTC
CASSLWGSSYNEQFF
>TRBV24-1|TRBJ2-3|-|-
TGTGCCACCAGCCCCCCACGGAGCACCACAGATACGCAGTATTTT
CATSPPRSTTDTQYF
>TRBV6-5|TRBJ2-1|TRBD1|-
TGTGCCAGCAGCCTGGACAGGGGGCCCGGGAATGAGCAGTTCTTC
CASSLDRGPGNEQFF